The next 29 T cell receptor beta chains were all read from a single sample in a study of tumor-infiltrating lymphocytes in localized non-small cell lung cancer. Clones were sequenced by immunoSEQ multiplex PCR, and TCRdb holds only the in-frame ones, with some missing. The table lists roughly 15,000 clones, 68% of them singletons. Sequencing used uninvolved lung tissue not adjacent to the tumor. These receptor sequences come from a human donor with non-small cell lung cancer.

This clone is classed as medium-sized. The chain recombines TRBV4-1 with TRBJ1-2; D gene ambiguous. This CDR3 is built from 14 residues. V shed 0 bases and J shed 3 bases, with 8 bases lying between them. Germline CDR1 and CDR2: MGHRA and YSYEKL. CDR3 DNA sequence: TGCGCCAGCAGCCAAGAGGCTAAGGACTATGGCTACACCTTC. It yields the protein CASSQEAKDYGYTF.

The rearrangement links TRBV2 to TRBJ2-3, with 15 bases lining up with TRBD2. Germline CDR1 is SNHLY and CDR2 is FYNNEI. This CDR3 region has 14 residues. V gave up 6 bases and J gave up 12 bases; unmatched junction bases: 7. In nucleotides, the CDR3 is TGTGCCAGCAGGGAGGAGGGACTAGCGGGGGGACAGTATTTT. It codes for CASREEGLAGGQYF.

This clone is medium-sized in the sample. V usage is TRBV27 and J usage is TRBJ2-3, with TRBD2 matching over 13 bases. The CDR3 runs to 18 residues. V trimming: 7 bases; J trimming: 5 bases; junction bases outside the gene matches: 15. CDR1 MNHEY and CDR2 SMNVEV come from the germline V gene (reference sequence). The CDR3 nucleotides are TGTGCCAGCAATCGACTAGCGGGGGGTGGACAGGTCGGAGATACGCAGTATTTT. This translates into CASNRLAGGGQVGDTQYF.

The genes are TRBV5-1 and TRBJ1-4; weak D call: TRBD1 (5 bases). Germline loops: CDR1 SGHRS, CDR2 YFSETQ. V was trimmed by 2 bases and J by 0 bases, leaving 5 bases between them. This CDR3 region has 14 residues. The CDR3 sequence: CASSLQATNEKLFF. The CDR3 DNA reads TGCGCCAGCAGCTTACAGGCAACTAATGAAAAACTGTTTTTT.

This sequence joins TRBV5-1 and TRBJ2-5; no clear D. CDR3 length equals 13 residues. CDR1 and CDR2 from the germline V gene are SGHRS and YFSETQ. V lost 3 bases and J 4 bases, leaving 10 bases between the germline ends. As DNA, the CDR3 is TGCGCCAGCAGCTCAGGAGACTCAGAGACCCAGTACTTC. This sequence encodes CASSSGDSETQYF.

This clone was recorded a few times. This chain joins TRBV10-3 and TRBJ2-3; 10 bases agree with TRBD2. Germline V gene data show CDR1 as ENHRY and CDR2 as SYGVKD. Germline trimming cut 10 bases from V and 1 base from J; bases unmatched to any gene: 2. The CDR3 length is 13 residues. The CDR3 DNA follows: TGTGCCACCCTAGCGGGAGGCACAGATACGCAGTATTTT. It specifies CATLAGGTDTQYF.

The chain recombines TRBV11-2 with TRBJ1-2; no reliable D call. This CDR3 has 17 amino acids. V shed 1 base and J shed 2 bases, with 17 bases lying between them. Germline V gene lookup returns CDR1 SGHAT and CDR2 FQNNGV. CDR3 sequence reads: CASSLVSSEPLNYGYTF. CDR3 in DNA: TGTGCCAGCAGCTTAGTGTCCTCCGAACCCTTGAACTATGGCTACACCTTC.

The V gene is TRBV19, the J gene TRBJ2-5; D possibly corresponds to TRBD1 (6 bases). Trimming removed 2 bases from V and 5 bases from J, with 18 bases in between. This CDR3 is built from 16 residues. CDR1 and CDR2 from the germline V gene are LNHDA and SQIVND (reference sequence). The CDR3 protein is CASSISSVRGTETQYF. DNA of the CDR3: TGTGCCAGTAGTATAAGCTCGGTCAGGGGAACGGAGACCCAGTACTTC.

The chain combines TRBV4-2 with TRBJ2-7; no reliable D call. This CDR3 has 14 amino acids. Germline V gene sequence: CDR1 LGHNA, CDR2 YNFKEQ. V was trimmed by 1 base and J by 0 bases, leaving 7 bases between them. The DNA of the CDR3 is TGTGCCAGCAGCCAAGGGGATCACTCCTACGAGCAGTACTTC. This gives the protein CASSQGDHSYEQYF.

The chain combines TRBV28 with TRBJ2-7, with D possibly being TRBD2 (7 bases). The CDR3 covers 14 residues. Germline V gene data show CDR1 as MDHEN and CDR2 as SYDVKM. Trimming took off 5 bases at V and 12 bases at J, with 23 bases between the two ends. The CDR3 loop is CASSTMGRGDAGYF. The CDR3 DNA is TGTGCCAGCAGTACCATGGGGAGGGGGGATGCAGGGTACTTC.

This clone was counted between two and nine times. The rearrangement joins TRBV9 to TRBJ1-2; tentative D call: TRBD1 (6 bases). Trimming removed 0 bases at V and 8 bases at J, with 11 bases between. CDR3 length equals 13 residues. The germline CDR1 and CDR2 sequences are SGDLS and YYNGEE. CDR3 nucleotides: TGTGCCAGCAGCGTAGATGGGGGGCGCGGCTACACCTTC. This translates into CASSVDGGRGYTF.

This chain uses TRBV30 with TRBJ1-1, with 10 nucleotides matching TRBD1. After removal of 4 bases from V and 4 bases from J, the junction contained 9 bases not matched to a gene. CDR1 is GTSNPN, CDR2 SVGIG, per germline (reference sequence). The CDR3 totals 15 residues. The CDR3 loop is CAWKRDRGRTTEAFF. In DNA form, the CDR3 reads TGTGCCTGGAAGAGGGACAGGGGACGTACCACTGAAGCTTTCTTT.

This chain joins TRBV7-2 and TRBJ1-1; D gene unclear. Germline V gives CDR1 SGHTA, CDR2 FQGNSA. The CDR3 is 13 amino acids. With 3 bases removed from V and 0 bases from J, the gap between germline ends came to 5 bases. The CDR3 sequence: CASSFDMNTEAFF. The CDR3 nucleotides are TGTGCCAGCAGCTTCGACATGAACACTGAAGCTTTCTTT.

The genes are TRBV19 and TRBJ1-1, with D unclear. The ends were cut back, 2 bases at V and 5 bases at J, with 9 bases in the middle. This CDR3 is 13 amino acids long. Germline V gives CDR1 LNHDA, CDR2 SQIVND (reference sequence). This CDR3 reads CASSIMEETEAFF. The DNA of the CDR3 is TGTGCCAGTAGTATAATGGAGGAGACTGAAGCTTTCTTT.

The sample holds a few counts of this clone. The genes are TRBV5-1 and TRBJ2-7; no definite D call. The CDR3 length is 15 residues. Trimming pared 0 bases from V and 3 bases from J, leaving 13 bases between. The germline CDR1 and CDR2 sequences are SGHRS and YFSETQ. For the CDR3, the DNA is TGCGCCAGCAGCTTGGAGGCAGGTATTGTCTACGAGCAGTACTTC. Protein sequence: CASSLEAGIVYEQYF. Full variable domain (rest looked up from reference TRBV5-1 and TRBJ2-7): KAGVTQTPRYLIKTRGQQVTLSCSPISGHRSVSWYQQTPGQGLQFLFEYFSETQRNKGNFPGRFSGRQFSNSRSEMNVSTLELGDSALYLCASSLEAGIVYEQYFGPGTRLTVT.

V usage is TRBV29-1 and J usage is TRBJ2-7, with TRBD1 as a possible D gene (5 bases). Looked up from germline, CDR1 is SQVTM and CDR2 is ANQGSEA. Trimming removed 4 bases at V and 0 bases at J, with 13 bases between. The CDR3 runs 14 residues. Here the CDR3 reads CSVAQGSYSYEQYF. The CDR3 DNA follows: TGCAGCGTTGCCCAGGGCTCCTACTCCTACGAGCAGTACTTC.

The rearrangement joins TRBV6-5 to TRBJ2-4; TRBD2 aligns across 8 bases. CDR3 length: 13 amino acids. V trimming: 7 bases; J trimming: 6 bases; junction bases outside the gene matches: 5. Per germline, CDR1 MNHEY and CDR2 SVGAGI. The CDR3 nucleotides read TGTGCCAGCATGGCGGGGGGCGTAAACATTCAGTACTTC. It yields the protein CASMAGGVNIQYF.

V usage is TRBV11-2 and J usage is TRBJ1-3; D is unresolved. The CDR3 extends over 13 amino acids. Germline V gives CDR1 SGHAT, CDR2 FQNNGV. V was cut by 1 base and J by 6 bases, with 7 bases left in between. The CDR3 bases are TGTGCCAGCAGCTTAGTCCATACAAACACCATATATTTT. This encodes CASSLVHTNTIYF.

The gene calls are TRBV5-1 and TRBJ1-4; 10 bases are a match to TRBD1. CDR1 is SGHRS and CDR2 is YFSETQ in the germline V gene. V dropped 2 bases and J dropped 7; count of bases not matched to a gene: 5. The CDR3 runs 15 residues. CDR3 DNA: TGCGCCAGCAGCTTCCAGGGACAGGGGACTGAAAAACTGTTTTTT. This codes for CASSFQGQGTEKLFF. The full variable domain, rest sourced from reference TRBV5-1 and TRBJ1-4, is KAGVTQTPRYLIKTRGQQVTLSCSPISGHRSVSWYQQTPGQGLQFLFEYFSETQRNKGNFPGRFSGRQFSNSRSEMNVSTLELGDSALYLCASSFQGQGTEKLFFGSGTQLSVL.

This clone occurred a few times. The chain is built from TRBV15 and TRBJ1-5, with TRBD1 matching over 12 bases. Germline V CDR1 and CDR2: LNHNV, YYDKDF (reference sequence). This CDR3 is built from 19 residues. The V segment lost 4 bases and the J segment 2 bases; nucleotides outside the gene matches: 12. Here the CDR3 DNA reads TGTGCCACCAGCACTCCGGGACAGGGGGCGAAGAGGGGCAATCAGCCCCAGCATTTT. It yields the protein CATSTPGQGAKRGNQPQHF.

The chain joins TRBV19 to TRBJ1-1; D may be TRBD1 (5 bases). Germline assignment: CDR1 LNHDA and CDR2 SQIVND (reference sequence). The V end was cut by 3 bases, the J end by 6 bases, with 17 bases between. The CDR3 consists of 15 residues. DNA for the CDR3: TGTGCCAGTAGTATTTCGGGGGGGATCGGCGCTGAAGCTTTCTTT. Protein sequence: CASSISGGIGAEAFF.

The chain combines TRBV2 with TRBJ1-4, with 9 bases aligning to TRBD1. With 5 bases clipped from V and 8 bases from J, the junction kept 6 bases outside the gene matches. Germline assignment: CDR1 SNHLY and CDR2 FYNNEI. The CDR3 is 14 amino acids. For the CDR3, the DNA is TGTGCCAGCAGTCGTCCCGGGACAGGGGAAAAACTGTTTTTT. This gives the protein CASSRPGTGEKLFF. Based on the CDR3 plus reference TRBV2 and TRBJ1-4, the full variable domain is EPEVTQTPSHQVTQMGQEVILRCVPISNHLYFYWYRQILGQKVEFLVSFYNNEISEKSEIFDDQFSVERPDGSNFTLKIRSTKLEDSAMYFCASSRPGTGEKLFFGSGTQLSVL.

The table lists this clone with a few counts. The chain links TRBV11-3 to TRBJ1-3, with 10 bases aligning to TRBD1. Losses at the gene ends were 5 bases for V and 3 bases for J; bases not matched to a gene: 4. The CDR3 spans 15 residues. CDR1 SGHNT and CDR2 YENEEA come from the germline V gene. The CDR3 sequence is CASSPGQGIGNTIYF. The CDR3 DNA reads TGTGCCAGCAGCCCGGGACAGGGGATTGGAAACACCATATATTTT.

This chain connects TRBV29-1 to TRBJ2-2, with TRBD1 matching over 11 bases. V was pared by 4 bases and J by 4 bases, with 8 bases of the junction left unmatched. The CDR3 has 16 residues. From germline, CDR1 is SQVTM and CDR2 ANQGSEA. The CDR3 DNA reads as TGCAGCGTTGTAGTCGGACAGGGGGCGTCCACCGGGGAGCTGTTTTTT. Protein: CSVVVGQGASTGELFF.

V usage is TRBV5-1 and J usage is TRBJ1-5; the D is unclear. CDR1 is SGHRS and CDR2 is YFSETQ in the germline V gene. The length of the CDR3 is 15 residues. The V end lost 1 base, the J end lost 1 base, and 9 bases lay between the germline ends. Here the CDR3 DNA reads TGCGCCAGCAGCTTGTTAGGTCTGAGCAATCAGCCCCAGCATTTT. Its translation: CASSLLGLSNQPQHF.

This clone is medium-sized within its sample. The V call is TRBV7-2, the J call TRBJ1-2; tentative D call: TRBD1 (6 bases). V lost 2 bases and J lost 8, with 12 bases in between. CDR1 is SGHTA, CDR2 FQGNSA, per germline. This CDR3 contains 13 residues. CDR3 DNA sequence: TGTGCCAGCAGCTTAAGAGGGGGTGGAGGCTACACCTTC. It yields the protein CASSLRGGGGYTF. Variable domain in full (rest from reference TRBV7-2 and TRBJ1-2): GAGVSQSPSNKVTEKGKDVELRCDPISGHTALYWYRQSLGQGLEFLIYFQGNSAPDKSGLPSDRFSAERTGGSVSTLTIQRTQQEDSAVYLCASSLRGGGGYTFGSGTRLTVV.

The chain is built from TRBV11-2 and TRBJ2-7; D may be TRBD1 (6 bases). The germline CDR1 and CDR2 sequences are SGHAT and FQNNGV. V lost 1 base to trimming and J lost 4 bases, with 8 bases between them. The length of the CDR3 is 13 residues. CDR3 nucleotide sequence: TGTGCCAGCAGCTTAGTAGGGGGTTACGAGCAGTACTTC. Translated, it gives CASSLVGGYEQYF.

This chain uses TRBV4-3 with TRBJ1-5; D may be TRBD1 (5 bases). Between the trimmed V and J ends, which lost 0 bases and 3 bases, there was a span of 9 bases. CDR3 length: 15 residues. CDR1 LGHNA and CDR2 YSLEER come from the germline V gene. The CDR3 spells CASSQDGDPNQPQHF. Here the CDR3 DNA reads TGCGCCAGCAGCCAAGACGGGGACCCCAATCAGCCCCAGCATTTT.

The rearrangement joins TRBV10-3 to TRBJ2-3; TRBD1 matches at 7 bases. V lost 5 bases and J lost 2; bases outside the gene matches: 7. Germline V CDR1 and CDR2: ENHRY, SYGVKD. The CDR3 contains 15 residues. CDR3 loop: CAISKSGTATDTQYF. The CDR3 DNA reads as TGTGCCATCAGTAAATCCGGGACAGCCACAGATACGCAGTATTTT.